This T cell receptor (beta chain) was recovered during a study of blood T cell repertoires in COVID-19. Turning to the study itself: Both acute and convalescent COVID-19 samples were obtained from the United States, Italy and Spain. T cells, B-cell-depleted T cells, or PBMCs supplied cDNA or gDNA.

Original handling: Amplification of reference gene primers was used by the study to estimate nucleated cell counts. The repertoire was sequenced with immunoSEQ multiplex PCR; TCRdb's copy has only in-frame clones and lacks some. V, J and clone size derive from that table, while D and trimming were established from the DNA sequence. The table has 30,000 to 45,000 clones, about 89% seen once; the top ten hold 2% to 2.5%. CDR1 is MNHEY, CDR2 SMNVEV, per germline (reference sequence). V dropped 5 bases and J dropped 1 base, with 8 bases sitting between them. The CDR3 consists of 14 residues. Material for sequencing was peripheral blood. The chain carries TRBV27 and TRBJ2-2; D is possibly TRBD1 (5 bases). This TCR was sampled from a man over 45 with active COVID-19. The CDR3 bases are TGTGCCAGCAGTGCCGACAGGAACACCGGGGAGCTGTTTTTT. As protein: CASSADRNTGELFF.